This TCR beta chain was identified during a study of blood T cell repertoires in COVID-19. Looking at the study overall: Samples came from the United States, Italy and Spain, spanning acute and convalescent COVID-19. PBMCs, B-cell-depleted T cells, or T cells provided the cDNA or gDNA that made up the material.

Methods used by the authors: From reference gene primer amplification, estimates of nucleated cell counts were derived. Only in-frame clones appear in the TCRdb table, and some are missing; sequencing was by immunoSEQ multiplex PCR. The D gene and trimming were derived from the DNA, and the V and J assignments and clone size from that table. The sample includes 250,000 or so clones, about 86% of them seen just once. V was clipped by 10 bases and J by 3 bases, with 15 bases between them. This CDR3 has 14 amino acids. CDR1 and CDR2 (germline): WNHNN, SYGVQD (reference sequence). The receptor was isolated from a man aged 25 to 40 with active or convalescent COVID-19. Material for sequencing was peripheral blood. V is TRBV10-1 and J is TRBJ2-2; TRBD1 is a possible D gene (6 bases). DNA of the CDR3: TGCGCCACCACTGACAGGATAGACACCGGGGAGCTGTTTTTT. Translation: CATTDRIDTGELFF.